Below, one TCR beta chain is given with its context. Its specificity is not known. PCR involved 60 Vbeta and 13 Jbeta primers. Produced via immunoSEQ multiplex PCR; TCRdb's table is partial and in-frame only. In the table there are 100,000 to 150,000 clones, around 72% of which are singletons. The sample is drawn from a study of cytomegalovirus exposure and HLA in healthy donors. General observations from the study: In a later analysis, TCR beta V- and J-gene trimming was associated with a missense DCLRE1C variant. TCR beta sequences numbering 15,000 to 20,000 were associated with HLA alleles at 0.05 false discovery rate in a later analysis.

The V gene lost 3 bases and the J gene lost 3 bases, with 20 bases spanning the gap. The CDR3 covers 18 residues. Germline values: CDR1 SNHLY, CDR2 FYNNEI. The receptor was isolated from a man in his thirties or forties in good health and CMV-seronegative. The V call is TRBV2, the J call TRBJ2-2; D is perhaps TRBD1 (6 bases). The material sequenced was PBMCs. The CDR3 here is CASSESRWTEAHTGELFF. The CDR3 region has the DNA TGTGCCAGCAGTGAGTCCCGGTGGACAGAAGCCCACACCGGGGAGCTGTTTTTT.